This TCR beta chain derives from a study of shared clonotypes between healthy human individuals. Study-wide results and caveats: Sequencing depth was expected to influence donor clonotype sharing. A reduction in generation probabilities was seen for non-shared clonotypes relative to those shared by all four donors.

Comment on this clone: Its target is not known.

V lost 3 bases to trimming and J lost 3 bases; unmatched junction nucleotides: 6. The CDR3 extends over 15 amino acids. Looked up from germline, CDR1 is KGHSH and CDR2 is LQKENI. The input for sorted-subset replicate PCRs was approximately 200 ng DNA, tens of thousands of T cell genomes. Repertoires were generated with immunoSEQ multiplex PCR, while TCRdb's copy carries only in-frame clones and drops some. Of approximately 500,000 clones listed, almost 97% were seen once; the top ten hold about 0.057%. Sequencing was done on a sample of naive CD4+ T cells sorted from blood. This sample's subset: CD45RA+ positively selected. The chain recombines TRBV18 with TRBJ2-7; 9 bases line up with TRBD1. The sequence was obtained from a woman in her 30s in good health. CDR3 bases: TGTGCCAGCTCACCCGTGGGACAGGGCCTCTACGAGCAGTACTTC. Residues: CASSPVGQGLYEQYF. The full variable domain, in which reference TRBV18 and TRBJ2-7 provide the parts outside the CDR3, is NAGVMQNPRHLVRRRGQEARLRCSPMKGHSHVYWYRQLPEEGLKFMVYLQKENIIDESGMPKERFSAEFPKEGPSILRIQQVVRGDSAAYFCASSPVGQGLYEQYFGPGTRLTVT.